The next 10 T cell receptor beta chains were all read from a single sample in a study of T-cell memory formation after mild COVID-19. TCRdb re-derived calls from the 5' RACE reads in MiXCR, one entry per CDR3 protein. The table has over 350,000 distinct CDR3 sequences, approximately 24% seen once. Sequencing used PBMCs or a T cell subset sorted from them (not recorded which). All receptors derive from an adult woman who had mild COVID-19 (a few samples of this study predate the infection). Cell type and time point are not known.

This clonotype was seen once. This chain joins TRBV19 and TRBJ2-1; unclear D gene. V lost 5 bases and J lost 0, with 11 bases in between. The CDR3 loop spans 15 amino acids. The germline CDR1 and CDR2 sequences are LNHDA and SQIVND (reference sequence). The CDR3 DNA reads TGTGCCAGTAGTGTCAGACTGAGCTCCTACAATGAGCAGTTCTTC. Translating gives CASSVRLSSYNEQFF.

There are many counts of this clonotype. The chain has TRBV20-1 and TRBJ2-7, with 9 bases identical to TRBD2. Trimming at V came to 6 bases and at J to 6 bases, leaving 3 bases not matched to a gene. The CDR3 has 11 residues. Looked up from germline, CDR1 is DFQATT and CDR2 is SNEGSKA (reference sequence). This chain's CDR3 is CSAEGLAEQYF. Here the CDR3 DNA reads TGCAGTGCAGAGGGACTAGCCGAGCAGTACTTC.

This clonotype was detected once. The chain couples TRBV7-9 to TRBJ1-1; D remains unclear. Germline V gene data show CDR1 as SEHNR and CDR2 as FQNEAQ (reference sequence). CDR3 length: 15 residues. V gave up 2 bases and J gave up 7 bases, with 17 bases separating them. For the CDR3, the DNA is TGTGCCAGCAGCTTAAGTCTATCACCGTCTGTTGAAGCTTTCTTT. Encoded protein: CASSLSLSPSVEAFF.

V usage is TRBV6-5 and J usage is TRBJ2-7; TRBD2 is a possible D gene (6 bases). CDR3 length: 16 residues. The germline V gene has CDR1 MNHEY and CDR2 SVGAGI. V dropped 5 bases and J dropped 4 bases, with 21 bases sitting between them. CDR3 residues: CASSTLSEGMWYEQYF. CDR3 coding DNA: TGTGCCAGCAGTACCCTATCGGAGGGGATGTGGTACGAGCAGTACTTC.

There are a few counts of this clonotype. The V and J genes are TRBV7-3 and TRBJ2-2; D ambiguous. Per the germline V gene, CDR1 is SGHTA and CDR2 is FQGTGA. The V end lost 5 bases, the J end lost 6 bases, and 10 bases lay between the germline ends. The length of the CDR3 is 13 residues. The CDR3 DNA sequence: TGTGCCAGCAGCCCCCACACGCCCGGGGAGCTGTTTTTT. Encoded protein: CASSPHTPGELFF.

This clonotype has a handful of counts. The chain has TRBV4-1 and TRBJ1-5, with unresolved D. The CDR3 length is 15 residues. The germline CDR1 and CDR2 sequences are MGHRA and YSYEKL. V shed 0 bases and J shed 0 bases, with 6 bases lying between them. The CDR3 bases are TGCGCCAGCAGCCAAGAGGGAACTAGCAATCAGCCCCAGCATTTT. Protein: CASSQEGTSNQPQHF.

The chain couples TRBV6-2 or TRBV6-3 to TRBJ2-3, with 15 bases identical to TRBD2. Germline loops: CDR1 MNHEY, CDR2 SVGEGT. The junction had 12 bases not matched to a gene; V was cut back by 7 bases and J by 4 bases. This CDR3 is 18 amino acids long. The CDR3 is CASTSLVGLAGGSDTQYF. CDR3 DNA: TGTGCCAGCACCTCGCTCGTAGGACTAGCGGGAGGGTCAGATACGCAGTATTTT.

In its sample, this clonotype was seen a few times. V is TRBV7-8 and J is TRBJ2-7; 12 nucleotides align to TRBD2. The length of the CDR3 is 16 residues. The junction had 7 bases not matched to a gene; V was cut back by 3 bases and J by 4 bases. Per the germline V gene, CDR1 is SGHVS and CDR2 is FQNEAQ. The chain's CDR3 is CASSLTSGSQKYEQYF. CDR3 nucleotides: TGTGCCAGCAGCTTGACTAGCGGGAGTCAAAAGTACGAGCAGTACTTC.

The rearrangement uses TRBV14 and TRBJ1-2; D gene ambiguous. Germline V lookup: CDR1 SGHDN, CDR2 FVKESK. Trimming removed 3 bases from V and 9 bases from J, with 14 bases in between. This CDR3 spans 13 amino acids. CDR3 nucleotides: TGTGCCAGCAGCCAGGACCCTGGCAACAGCTACACCTTC. Its translation is CASSQDPGNSYTF.

In this sample, this clonotype turned up a few times. This chain uses TRBV5-5 with TRBJ1-1; no definite D call. The length of the CDR3 is 15 residues. Germline CDR1 is SGHKS and CDR2 is YYEKEE (reference sequence). Trimming cost V 3 bases and J 4 bases, with 16 bases left between them. The CDR3 nucleotides read TGTGCCAGCAGCTCATCGGGTGGCTTGTTCACTGAAGCTTTCTTT. As protein: CASSSSGGLFTEAFF.